One sample yielded the 12 T cell receptor beta chains listed below, sequenced in a study of blood T cell repertoires in COVID-19. Assay used: immunoSEQ multiplex PCR; TCRdb lists only in-frame clones, some missing. This sample carries more than 85,000 clones, about 86% of them seen once, and the ten largest clones take less than 3.5%. The sample consisted of PBMCs or T cells enriched from blood (not recorded which). These receptors originate from a woman aged 45-60 years who had recovered from COVID-19.

The rearrangement links TRBV15 to TRBJ1-2; D might be TRBD1 (5 bases). V lost 0 bases, J lost 0 bases, and 14 bases lay in between. CDR1 is LNHNV, CDR2 YYDKDF, per germline (reference sequence). CDR3 length: 17 amino acids. CDR3 protein: CATSRDLLLTANYGYTF. Written as DNA, the CDR3 is TGTGCCACCAGCAGAGATCTCCTTCTGACAGCTAACTATGGCTACACCTTC. The variable domain in full, completed from reference TRBV15 and TRBJ1-2, reads DAMVIQNPRYQVTQFGKPVTLSCSQTLNHNVMYWYQQKSSQAPKLLFHYYDKDFNNEADTPDNFQSRRPNTSFCFLDIRSPGLGDTAMYLCATSRDLLLTANYGYTFGSGTRLTVV.

This sequence joins TRBV6-1 and TRBJ2-2; 7 bases fit TRBD1. Germline CDR1 and CDR2: MNHNS and SASEGT. Losses at the gene ends were 3 bases for V and 6 bases for J; bases not matched to a gene: 1. The CDR3 spans 13 residues. The CDR3 DNA sequence: TGTGCCAGCAGTGACGGACAGGCCGGGGAGCTGTTTTTT. Amino acids: CASSDGQAGELFF.

The V gene is TRBV19, the J gene TRBJ2-3; D is possibly TRBD2 (5 bases). This CDR3 contains 17 residues. The V end lost 4 bases, the J end lost 2 bases, and 19 bases lay between the germline ends. The germline gives CDR1 LNHDA, CDR2 SQIVND (reference sequence). The CDR3, as DNA: TGTGCCAGTAGTAGGATGACGTCAGGCGGGCCCACAGATACGCAGTATTTT. Amino acids: CASSRMTSGGPTDTQYF.

In this sample, this clone turned up once. This chain connects TRBV9 to TRBJ2-7; 7 nucleotides line up with TRBD2. In germline, CDR1 is SGDLS, CDR2 YYNGEE. The CDR3 covers 15 residues. V shed 1 base and J 2 bases; nucleotides not matched to a gene: 6. The CDR3 sequence is CASSVTSGVPYEQYF. CDR3 coding DNA: TGTGCCAGCAGCGTAACAAGCGGGGTCCCCTACGAGCAGTACTTC.

The chain links TRBV2 to TRBJ2-3; TRBD1 might be the D (6 bases). Trimming took 8 bases from V and 4 from J, leaving 19 bases between them. This CDR3 comprises 15 residues. Looked up from germline, CDR1 is SNHLY and CDR2 is FYNNEI. CDR3 DNA: TGTGCCAGCGGCCCTTGGGACACTTTTTCAGATACGCAGTATTTT. This translates into CASGPWDTFSDTQYF.

V usage is TRBV27 and J usage is TRBJ1-5, with 9 bases lining up with TRBD1. The length of the CDR3 is 15 residues. With V trimmed by 5 bases and J by 8 bases, 10 bases remained unmatched. Per germline, CDR1 MNHEY and CDR2 SMNVEV (reference sequence). CDR3 in DNA: TGTGCCAGCAGTCCGGAGACAGGGGGGAGGAAGCCCCAGCATTTT. Translated, it gives CASSPETGGRKPQHF.

V usage is TRBV5-1 and J usage is TRBJ1-1; the match to TRBD1 covers 8 bases. The germline V gene has CDR1 SGHRS and CDR2 YFSETQ. The CDR3 loop spans 17 amino acids. The ends lost 0 bases at V and 6 bases at J; junction bases unmatched: 13. The CDR3 DNA reads as TGCGCCAGCAGCTTGGATCAGGGGGCGGCGAAAGGGGCTGAAGCTTTCTTT. As protein: CASSLDQGAAKGAEAFF.

In its sample, this clone was seen once. This rearrangement joins TRBV27 to TRBJ2-7; 9 bases fit TRBD1. Germline trimming cut 5 bases from V and 3 bases from J; bases unmatched to any gene: 5. The V gene's germline CDR1 is MNHEY and CDR2 SMNVEV (reference sequence). The CDR3 runs 14 residues. The CDR3 DNA reads TGTGCCAGCAGTCCACCGACAGGGGGCTACGAGCAGTACTTC. The encoded protein is CASSPPTGGYEQYF.

This chain links TRBV19 with TRBJ2-3; 7 bases line up with TRBD2. This CDR3 region has 15 residues. From germline, CDR1 is LNHDA and CDR2 SQIVND (reference sequence). Germline trimming cut 1 base from V and 4 bases from J; bases unmatched to any gene: 5. For the CDR3, the DNA is TGTGCCAGTAGTATAGCCGGACTAGGAGCAGATACGCAGTATTTT. Residues: CASSIAGLGADTQYF.

The chain carries TRBV28 and TRBJ2-3; D not certain. CDR1 and CDR2 from the germline V gene are MDHEN and SYDVKM. This CDR3 comprises 16 residues. V gave up 4 bases and J gave up 1 base, with 15 bases separating them. Here the CDR3 reads CASSSFSTAGTDTQYF. The DNA for the CDR3 is TGTGCCAGCAGTTCCTTTTCTACCGCCGGCACAGATACGCAGTATTTT. Full variable domain (remainder filled in from reference TRBV28 and TRBJ2-3): DVKVTQSSRYLVKRTGEKVFLECVQDMDHENMFWYRQDPGLGLRLIYFSYDVKMKEKGDIPEGYSVSREKKERFSLILESASTNQTSMYLCASSSFSTAGTDTQYFGPGTRLTVL.

In its sample, this clone was seen once. The chain employs TRBV27 and TRBJ2-1; D remains ambiguous. Germline V gives CDR1 MNHEY, CDR2 SMNVEV (reference sequence). The CDR3 has 15 residues. V lost 6 bases and J 1 base, leaving 13 bases between the germline ends. The CDR3 DNA reads as TGTGCCAGCAGCCAACTCGCCCCATCCTACAATGAGCAGTTCTTC. It specifies CASSQLAPSYNEQFF.

The rearrangement links TRBV27 to TRBJ2-7, with no clear D. The CDR3 has 15 residues. Looked up from germline, CDR1 is MNHEY and CDR2 is SMNVEV (reference sequence). Trimming left V 2 bases short and J 3 bases short, with 14 bases between. Here the CDR3 DNA reads TGTGCCAGCAGTTTAATGACACCGAATAACTACGAGCAGTACTTC. Residues: CASSLMTPNNYEQYF.